This T cell receptor beta chain stems from a study of molecular identifiers for immune sequencing clone quantification. A remark on this clonotype: Its antigen is not identified.

Study-level points and caveats: Clonotypes surpassing 20 RNA copies contained over 98% of effector molecules, versus under 1% in naive cells. Spiked Jurkat TCR RNA equivalent to one cell was reportedly detectable in one million naive cells.

TCRdb reprocessed the PCR reads with MiXCR, giving one entry per CDR3 protein. The sample has roughly 55,000 distinct CDR3 sequences; around 34% are singletons. Sorted inputs of about 19,000 to 1,100,000 cells, with 10%, 30% or 50% RNA, yielded naive CD8 libraries. Isolation of naive CD8 T cells was achieved by sorting on a CD8+CD4-CCR7+CD45RA+ phenotype. The CDR3 is made up of 16 amino acids. CDR1 SGHRS and CDR2 YFSETQ come from the germline V gene. V lost 0 bases and J 2 bases, leaving 13 bases between the germline ends. Sequenced input: naive CD8+ T cells from blood, with Jurkat cell RNA spiked in. Subset specified: FACS-sorted CD8+CD4-CCR7+CD45RA+ naive T cells. The chain recombines TRBV5-1 with TRBJ2-3; D is unresolved. This sequence was found in a human donor in good health. Some libraries in this study had Jurkat cell RNA spiked in. In nucleotides, the CDR3 is TGCGCCAGCAGCTTGGTGGCTAGAACATCCACAGATACGCAGTATTTT. This sequence encodes CASSLVARTSTDTQYF.